The 10 T cell receptor beta chains listed next were all sequenced from one sample in a study of blood T cell repertoires in COVID-19. Repertoires were generated with immunoSEQ multiplex PCR, while TCRdb's copy carries only in-frame clones and drops some. Here the sample spans 200,000 to 250,000 clones, 84% being singletons. The sample comprised peripheral blood. These TCRs come from a man between 50 and 59 years old with acute or convalescent COVID-19.

The chain is built from TRBV9 and TRBJ1-1; D gene unclear. The ends were cut back, 0 bases at V and 7 bases at J, with 10 bases in the middle. The germline CDR1 and CDR2 sequences are SGDLS and YYNGEE. The CDR3 covers 13 residues. The CDR3 DNA is TGTGCCAGCAGCGTAGAGGTCGGGAGTGAAGCTTTCTTT. It translates to CASSVEVGSEAFF.

The V gene is TRBV5-6, the J gene TRBJ2-2; D uncertain. This CDR3 comprises 14 residues. V gave up 4 bases and J gave up 4 bases, with 11 bases separating them. CDR1 is SGHDT and CDR2 is YYEEEE in the germline V gene. CDR3 nucleotide sequence: TGTGCCAGCAGCCCCTTAGGAGCCACCGGGGAGCTGTTTTTT. This translates into CASSPLGATGELFF. The whole variable domain, filled in from reference TRBV5-6 and TRBJ2-2, reads DAGVTQSPTHLIKTRGQQVTLRCSPKSGHDTVSWYQQALGQGPQFIFQYYEEEERQRGNFPDRFSGHQFPNYSSELNVNALLLGDSALYLCASSPLGATGELFFGEGSRLTVL.

The rearrangement joins TRBV6-6 to TRBJ1-2, with 12 bases that match TRBD1. This CDR3 has 19 residues. The V and J ends lost 5 bases and 4 bases, in that order; junction bases with no gene match: 17. Germline CDR1 reads MNHNY; CDR2 reads SVGAGI (reference sequence). Here the CDR3 reads CASSPQTAGQGAIFYGYTF. Written as DNA, the CDR3 is TGTGCCAGCAGTCCCCAAACGGCGGGACAGGGGGCGATTTTCTATGGCTACACCTTC.

This chain links TRBV11-1 with TRBJ2-1, with TRBD2 matching over 12 bases. CDR3 size: 15 residues. Per the germline V gene, CDR1 is SGHAT and CDR2 is FQDESV (reference sequence). V was pared by 3 bases and J by 4 bases, with 1 base of the junction left unmatched. The DNA for the CDR3 is TGTGCCAGCAGCTTCACTAGCGGGGGGTACAATGAGCAGTTCTTC. Its protein is CASSFTSGGYNEQFF.

The chain links TRBV12-3 or TRBV12-4 to TRBJ1-2; D gene unclear. The CDR3 runs to 11 residues. The V gene lost 11 bases and the J gene lost 8 bases, with 15 bases spanning the gap. CDR3 coding DNA: TGTGCCGTCACTAGGTTTTTGGGCTACACCTTC. Its translation: CAVTRFLGYTF.

The chain links TRBV6-6 to TRBJ1-2; D remains ambiguous. This CDR3 spans 14 amino acids. The germline V and J ends were trimmed by 0 bases and 4 bases, with 9 bases remaining between them. Germline CDR1 MNHNY, CDR2 SVGAGI (reference sequence). The CDR3 spells CASSYSAGFYGYTF. CDR3 sequence (DNA): TGTGCCAGCAGTTACTCGGCAGGCTTCTATGGCTACACCTTC.

This clone was detected only a few times. The chain carries TRBV5-4 and TRBJ1-1, with a weak D call TRBD1 (6 bases). This CDR3 region has 13 residues. CDR1 SGHNT and CDR2 YYREEE come from the germline V gene (reference sequence). V was pared by 3 bases and J by 4 bases, with 10 bases between. The CDR3 nucleotides read TGTGCCAGCAGCTGGGGGGGCGTCACTGAAGCTTTCTTT. This codes for CASSWGGVTEAFF.

A single count supports this clone. The V gene is TRBV2, the J gene TRBJ1-2, with no clear D. Trimming removed 5 bases from V and 8 bases from J, with 18 bases in between. Germline V gives CDR1 SNHLY, CDR2 FYNNEI. The CDR3 consists of 14 residues. The CDR3 DNA follows: TGTGCCAGCAGTCCCGACCACAGAGCTTGGGGCTACACCTTC. Protein sequence: CASSPDHRAWGYTF.

V gene TRBV18 combines with J gene TRBJ1-6; D not resolved. Germline V gene sequence: CDR1 KGHSH, CDR2 LQKENI. The CDR3 contains 16 residues. Deletions cut 2 bases from V and 8 bases from J, with 16 bases between. The CDR3 here is CASSPITKATDSPLHF. CDR3 DNA: TGTGCCAGCTCACCAATAACTAAAGCCACGGATTCACCCCTCCACTTT. The whole variable domain, filled in from reference TRBV18 and TRBJ1-6, reads NAGVMQNPRHLVRRRGQEARLRCSPMKGHSHVYWYRQLPEEGLKFMVYLQKENIIDESGMPKERFSAEFPKEGPSILRIQQVVRGDSAAYFCASSPITKATDSPLHFGNGTRLTVT.

This chain links TRBV10-1 with TRBJ1-6; no reliable D call. CDR1 and CDR2 from the germline V gene are WNHNN and SYGVQD (reference sequence). The CDR3 consists of 13 residues. V lost 6 bases and J 7 bases, leaving 10 bases between the germline ends. The CDR3 sequence: CASRAGFNSPLHF. In DNA form, the CDR3 reads TGCGCCAGCAGAGCCGGGTTCAATTCACCCCTCCACTTT.